Shown below are 11 T cell receptor beta chains from a single sample sequenced in a study of T cells in Graves' hyperthyroidism and ophthalmopathy. The CDR3 regions of TCR beta were amplified from RNA transcripts. The HTBI primer set was used in a first-round RT-PCR of the TCR CDR3. Via MiXCR, TCRdb re-called the multiplex PCR reads, giving one row per CDR3 protein. The repertoire has fewer than 750,000 distinct CDR3 sequences, more than 12% of them found once; the top ten carry 12%. The specimen was blood. Receptor source: a woman in her forties or fifties with Graves' ophthalmopathy.

This clonotype was seen a few times. The genes are TRBV29-1 and TRBJ2-1, with 7 bases fitting TRBD1. CDR3 length: 17 amino acids. The V and J ends lost 7 bases and 6 bases, in that order; junction bases with no gene match: 21. The germline CDR1 and CDR2 sequences are SQVTM and ANQGSEA. CDR3 residues: CSAAPIGTALLGNEQFF. The CDR3 nucleotides read TGCAGCGCTGCCCCTATCGGGACAGCTCTGTTGGGCAATGAGCAGTTCTTC.

This clonotype was picked up a small number of times. DNA of the CDR3: TGTGCCAGCAGCTTTAGCGGGTTAAAGGACGAGCAGTACTTC. Translating gives CASSFSGLKDEQYF. This chain connects TRBV5-6 to TRBJ2-7, with TRBD2 matching 7 bases. V trimming: 2 bases; J trimming: 5 bases; junction bases outside the gene matches: 7. Germline V gene sequence: CDR1 SGHDT, CDR2 YYEEEE. This CDR3 has 14 residues.

In its sample, this clonotype was seen a few times. A much bigger clone sits one base away, suggesting this may be a read error. V gene TRBV5-1 combines with J gene TRBJ1-1; 10 bases align to TRBD1. Looked up from germline, CDR1 is SGHRS and CDR2 is YFSETQ. The CDR3 loop spans 15 amino acids. V trimming: 0 bases; J trimming: 4 bases; junction bases outside the gene matches: 3. This CDR3 is CASSLDWDRGTEAFF. Here the CDR3 DNA reads TGCGCCAGCAGCTTGGACTGGGACAGGGGCACTGAAGCTTTCTTT. Full variable domain (outside the CDR3, taken from reference TRBV5-1 and TRBJ1-1): KAGVTQTPRYLIKTRGQQVTLSCSPISGHRSVSWYQQTPGQGLQFLFEYFSETQRNKGNFPGRFSGRQFSNSRSEMNVSTLELGDSALYLCASSLDWDRGTEAFFGQGTRLTVV.

This clonotype was counted ten times or more. The chain recombines TRBV7-2 with TRBJ1-1; tentative D call: TRBD1 (6 bases). The length of the CDR3 is 14 residues. The germline V gene has CDR1 SGHTA and CDR2 FQGNSA. V was pared by 2 bases and J by 10 bases, with 17 bases between. The CDR3 sequence: CASSLPGALSVAFF. The DNA of the CDR3 is TGTGCCAGCAGCTTACCGGGGGCGCTTTCTGTAGCTTTCTTT.

This clonotype has only a few counts. The CDR3 DNA follows: TGTGCCAGCAGTGGCCTTGGGTTCACCGGGGAGCTGTTTTTT. As protein: CASSGLGFTGELFF. The chain is built from TRBV2 and TRBJ2-2; D is unclear. Germline V gene sequence: CDR1 SNHLY, CDR2 FYNNEI. The CDR3 covers 14 residues. Trimming pared 4 bases from V and 4 bases from J, leaving 10 bases between.

The rearrangement uses TRBV9 and TRBJ2-1; 11 bases are shared with TRBD2. The CDR3 covers 16 residues. Germline CDR1 and CDR2: SGDLS and YYNGEE. With V trimmed by 1 base and J by 7 bases, 7 bases remained unmatched. In DNA, the CDR3 is TGTGCCAGCAGCGTAATCCTAGCGGGGGGTACTAATGAGCAGTTCTTC. This translates into CASSVILAGGTNEQFF.

This clonotype was seen more than once but under ten times. This rearrangement joins TRBV29-1 to TRBJ2-7; D possibly uses TRBD1 or TRBD2 (5 bases each). Germline CDR1 SQVTM, CDR2 ANQGSEA. Trimming cost V 4 bases and J 4 bases, with 14 bases left between them. CDR3 length: 13 residues. This CDR3 reads CSVAWGRKYEQYF. The DNA of the CDR3 is TGCAGCGTTGCCTGGGGACGGAAGTACGAGCAGTACTTC.

The rearrangement links TRBV6-2 or TRBV6-3 to TRBJ2-7; possible D gene TRBD1, 5 bases. This CDR3 is built from 14 residues. Between the trimmed V and J ends, which lost 2 bases and 3 bases, there was a span of 11 bases. Germline loops: CDR1 MNHEY, CDR2 SVGEGT. The DNA of the CDR3 is TGTGCCAGCAGTTACGGAACAACAGGCTACGAGCAGTACTTC. As protein: CASSYGTTGYEQYF.

This chain uses TRBV5-1 with TRBJ1-3; possible D gene TRBD1, 5 bases. CDR3 length equals 17 residues. The V and J ends lost 1 base and 0 bases respectively, with 14 bases between them. Germline V gene sequence: CDR1 SGHRS, CDR2 YFSETQ. The DNA of the CDR3 is TGCGCCAGCAGCTTGTTGGGTTTGGGGGTCTCTGGAAACACCATATATTTT. The encoded protein is CASSLLGLGVSGNTIYF.

This chain joins TRBV15 and TRBJ1-2; perhaps TRBD1 as D (6 bases). The germline V gene encodes CDR1 LNHNV and CDR2 YYDKDF (reference sequence). V was pared by 4 bases and J by 6 bases, with 15 bases between. The CDR3 runs to 14 residues. The CDR3: CATSIMDSSHGYTF. The CDR3 DNA reads as TGTGCCACCAGCATAATGGACAGCTCCCATGGCTACACCTTC.

The chain combines TRBV7-9 with TRBJ2-1; TRBD2 matches at 14 bases. The germline gives CDR1 SEHNR, CDR2 FQNEAQ (reference sequence). There are 15 residues in the CDR3. Losses at the gene ends were 5 bases for V and 8 bases for J; bases not matched to a gene: 5. This CDR3 reads CASSPGLAGDDEQFF. In nucleotides, the CDR3 is TGTGCCAGCAGCCCGGGACTAGCGGGAGACGATGAGCAGTTCTTC. Based on the CDR3 plus reference TRBV7-9 and TRBJ2-1, the full variable domain is DTGVSQNPRHKITKRGQNVTFRCDPISEHNRLYWYRQTLGQGPEFLTYFQNEAQLEKSRLLSDRFSAERPKGSFSTLEIQRTEQGDSAMYLCASSPGLAGDDEQFFGPGTRLTVL.